The TCR beta chain under discussion was sequenced for a study of neurological immune-mediated disorders. Findings and limits, study-wide: TCR clonal expansion peaked in HTLV-1-associated myelopathy patients and was lowest in multiple sclerosis patients.

This clonotype showed up many times. Antigen specificity is unknown. A single run covered 15-18 subjects with over 180 million TCR-beta sequences. TCRdb re-called the 5' RACE reads with MiXCR, one entry per CDR3 protein. The data contain about 66,000 distinct CDR3 sequences, nearly 3.5% of them singletons. The germline gives CDR1 SGHDT, CDR2 YYEEEE. CDR3 length equals 15 residues. J was trimmed by 4 bases and V by 4 bases; bases with no gene match: 5. The chain joins TRBV5-6 to TRBJ2-3, with 11 bases lining up with TRBD1. The material sequenced was PBMCs. This TCR came from a man aged 35-49 years with multiple sclerosis. The CDR3 spells CASSTGTGGPDTQYF. The CDR3, as DNA: TGTGCCAGCAGCACCGGGACAGGGGGGCCAGATACGCAGTATTTT.